Sequencing of this T cell receptor (beta chain) was carried out in a study of monozygotic twins with inflammatory bowel disease. Notes on the study in general: There was no support for any single strong signal or clonotype associated with IBD. IBD patients shared fewer clonotypes with other individuals than healthy twins, especially patients with disease activity signs.

With regard to this clonotype: Antigen: not known.

Per germline, CDR1 SGHRS and CDR2 YFSETQ. This CDR3 is built from 15 residues. Template-switch reactions added UMIs with a 6-nucleotide sample barcode. TCRdb reprocessed the 5' RACE reads and stores each CDR3 protein as one record, lacking DNA. This sample's table reports fewer than 450,000 distinct CDR3 sequences. This TCR came from a human donor with ulcerative colitis or Crohn's disease, or a healthy co-twin of an affected twin (not recorded which). The chain has TRBV5-1 and TRBJ2-7; TCRdb picks TRBD1, but there is no DNA to check that call. The sample comprised blood. CDR3 sequence: CASSTPGQGIHEQYF.